Below, 24 T cell receptor beta chains from the same sample are listed, as sequenced in a study of blood T cell repertoires in COVID-19. The method was immunoSEQ multiplex PCR; TCRdb's version includes in-frame clones alone and lacks a portion of them. The repertoire includes 90,000 to 120,000 clones, around 89% of them detected once, and under 7% sits in the top ten. The specimen sequenced was peripheral blood. All receptors come from a man in his forties or fifties with active or convalescent COVID-19.

The chain recombines TRBV5-5 with TRBJ1-6, with D possibly being TRBD1 (5 bases). CDR3 size: 16 residues. V was shortened by 4 bases and J by 0 bases, with 11 bases between the two germline ends. The germline V gene encodes CDR1 SGHKS and CDR2 YYEKEE (reference sequence). CDR3 loop: CASSRQLSSYNSPLHF. The CDR3 region has the DNA TGTGCCAGCAGCCGACAGTTGAGCTCCTATAATTCACCCCTCCACTTT.

The J gene is TRBJ2-1, the V gene TRBV5-5; 10 bases fit TRBD2. Per germline, CDR1 SGHKS and CDR2 YYEKEE (reference sequence). The CDR3 is 15 amino acids. V lost 2 bases to trimming and J lost 3 bases; unmatched junction nucleotides: 2. CDR3 residues: CASSLAGGLYNEQFF. As DNA, the CDR3 is TGTGCCAGCAGCTTAGCGGGAGGGCTCTACAATGAGCAGTTCTTC.

The chain is built from TRBV7-9 and TRBJ2-7, with TRBD2 matching over 11 bases. Germline lookup yields CDR1 SEHNR and CDR2 FQNEAQ (reference sequence). This CDR3 is 15 amino acids long. J gave up 7 bases and V 2 bases, and 7 bases lay outside the gene matches. CDR3 sequence (DNA): TGTGCCAGCAGCTTATTACTAGCGGGAGTAGGGGAGCAGTACTTC. Translation: CASSLLLAGVGEQYF.

The genes are TRBV6-1 and TRBJ2-3; no clear D. Germline V gene data show CDR1 as MNHNS and CDR2 as SASEGT. The CDR3 is 16 residues long. With 1 base removed from V and 3 bases from J, the gap between germline ends came to 14 bases. The CDR3 here is CASSEVGRLVTDTQYF. The CDR3 DNA is TGTGCCAGCAGTGAAGTAGGCAGGTTGGTTACAGATACGCAGTATTTT.

The chain is built from TRBV20-1 and TRBJ2-7; 7 positions agree with TRBD2. Germline trimming cut 6 bases from V and 2 bases from J; bases unmatched to any gene: 10. The CDR3 totals 14 residues. Germline CDR1 and CDR2: DFQATT and SNEGSKA (reference sequence). The CDR3: CSASTPAGTYEQYF. In nucleotides, the CDR3 is TGCAGTGCCAGTACTCCAGCGGGGACCTACGAGCAGTACTTC.

This sequence joins TRBV11-2 and TRBJ2-1; D possibly corresponds to TRBD2 (5 bases). The CDR3 loop spans 15 amino acids. Deletions cut 1 base from V and 1 base from J, with 8 bases between. CDR1 and CDR2 (germline): SGHAT, FQNNGV. In nucleotides, the CDR3 is TGTGCCAGCAGCTTAGTCGGCGGGTCCTACAATGAGCAGTTCTTC. Translating it yields CASSLVGGSYNEQFF.

This chain joins TRBV5-1 and TRBJ2-5; D is perhaps TRBD2 (6 bases). Per the germline V gene, CDR1 is SGHRS and CDR2 is YFSETQ. CDR3 size: 15 residues. V was cut by 0 bases and J by 5 bases, with 14 bases left in between. Here the CDR3 reads CASSLVGGPEETQYF. The CDR3 DNA follows: TGCGCCAGCAGCTTGGTAGGAGGGCCCGAGGAGACCCAGTACTTC.

The chain recombines TRBV28 with TRBJ2-7; TRBD1 matches at 7 bases. V was clipped by 7 bases and J by 2 bases; unmatched bases: 11. Germline CDR1 MDHEN, CDR2 SYDVKM. The CDR3 runs 15 residues. CDR3 in DNA: TGTGCCAGCAACGACTCGGACAGGTTGACCTACGAGCAGTACTTC. Residues: CASNDSDRLTYEQYF.

The gene calls are TRBV13 and TRBJ2-7; 8 bases align to TRBD1. With V trimmed by 5 bases and J by 6 bases, 12 bases remained unmatched. Germline CDR1 is PRHDT and CDR2 is FYEKMQ (reference sequence). This CDR3 has 15 amino acids. The CDR3 DNA sequence: TGTGCCAGCAGCCCCGGACAGGGAACGAGCGTCGAGCAGTACTTC. Its protein product is CASSPGQGTSVEQYF.

V gene TRBV30 combines with J gene TRBJ1-3; D possibly corresponds to TRBD1 (6 bases). The germline V gene has CDR1 GTSNPN and CDR2 SVGIG (reference sequence). The V end lost 3 bases, the J end lost 0 bases, and 12 bases lay between the germline ends. The CDR3 extends over 15 amino acids. The CDR3 DNA reads TGTGCCTGGAGACAGGGCCCGAGCTCTGGAAACACCATATATTTT. Amino acids: CAWRQGPSSGNTIYF.

Details on this clone: Other DNA variants within this sample encode the same CDR3. V gene TRBV28 combines with J gene TRBJ1-2; TRBD1 matches at 7 bases. The trim removed 6 bases at V and 2 bases at J, leaving 3 bases unmatched. The CDR3 loop spans 13 amino acids. Germline lookup yields CDR1 MDHEN and CDR2 SYDVKM. The CDR3: CASSPTGNYGYTF. The DNA of the CDR3 is TGTGCCAGCAGCCCGACAGGGAACTATGGCTACACCTTC.

The chain links TRBV7-7 to TRBJ1-3; no reliable D call. The CDR3 is made up of 14 amino acids. V was trimmed by 5 bases and J by 2 bases, leaving 10 bases between them. Per germline, CDR1 SSHAT and CDR2 FNYEAQ (reference sequence). The CDR3 region has the DNA TGTGCCAGCAGCCAGGCGGGAGCTGGAAACACCATATATTTT. Amino acids: CASSQAGAGNTIYF.

This chain connects TRBV3-1 (or the pseudogene TRBV3-2) to TRBJ2-7, with D tentatively TRBD1 (5 bases). CDR3 length: 15 residues. V was cut by 1 base and J by 4 bases, with 14 bases left in between. Germline V lookup: CDR1 LGHDT, CDR2 YNNKEL (reference sequence). CDR3 nucleotide sequence: TGTGCCAGCAGCCAAGTCAGGCAGGGAAGGTACGAGCAGTACTTC. Protein: CASSQVRQGRYEQYF.

The count of this clone is one. The V gene is TRBV2, the J gene TRBJ1-1; TRBD1 is a possible D gene (6 bases). V shed 5 bases and J shed 4 bases, with 17 bases lying between them. Germline CDR1 is SNHLY and CDR2 is FYNNEI. There are 15 residues in the CDR3. CDR3: CASSTGGLGPTEAFF. The CDR3 coding sequence is TGTGCCAGCAGTACGGGGGGCTTAGGACCCACTGAAGCTTTCTTT.

V is TRBV29-1 and J is TRBJ1-4, with D unclear. Per the germline V gene, CDR1 is SQVTM and CDR2 is ANQGSEA. V was cut by 4 bases and J by 5 bases, with 11 bases left in between. The CDR3 is 13 residues long. As DNA, the CDR3 is TGCAGCGTTGTCTGGGGAGGGAATGAAAAACTGTTTTTT. As protein: CSVVWGGNEKLFF.

V usage is TRBV7-9 and J usage is TRBJ2-1, with a tentative D call TRBD2 (6 bases). The CDR3 contains 15 residues. Trimming took 1 base from V and 2 from J, leaving 9 bases between them. Germline CDR1 is SEHNR and CDR2 is FQNEAQ (reference sequence). Here the CDR3 DNA reads TGTGCCAGCAGCTTAGAGGGAGGAGCCTACAATGAGCAGTTCTTC. This sequence encodes CASSLEGGAYNEQFF. Using reference TRBV7-9 and TRBJ2-1 for the parts outside the CDR3, the full variable domain is DTGVSQNPRHKITKRGQNVTFRCDPISEHNRLYWYRQTLGQGPEFLTYFQNEAQLEKSRLLSDRFSAERPKGSFSTLEIQRTEQGDSAMYLCASSLEGGAYNEQFFGPGTRLTVL.

This rearrangement joins TRBV5-1 to TRBJ2-7; 11 bases are shared with TRBD1. CDR3 length: 14 amino acids. Trimming cost V 3 bases and J 6 bases; bases outside gene matches: 5. CDR1 is SGHRS, CDR2 YFSETQ, per germline. The CDR3 is CASSYGTGGGEQYF. In DNA form, the CDR3 reads TGCGCCAGCAGCTATGGGACAGGGGGAGGCGAGCAGTACTTC.

The rearrangement links TRBV27 to TRBJ2-3, with D hard to call. The CDR3 runs 11 residues. CDR1 is MNHEY, CDR2 SMNVEV, per germline (reference sequence). V shed 8 bases and J shed 5 bases, with 8 bases lying between them. The CDR3 coding sequence is TGTGCCAGCTCGAAGAGAGATACGCAGTATTTT. As protein: CASSKRDTQYF.

The chain employs TRBV7-2 and TRBJ2-1; TRBD2 matches at 13 bases. The CDR3 totals 16 residues. The germline V gene encodes CDR1 SGHTA and CDR2 FQGNSA. The V segment lost 1 base and the J segment 6 bases; nucleotides outside the gene matches: 3. The CDR3 sequence is CASSLEGTSGANEQFF. The CDR3 nucleotides read TGTGCCAGCAGCTTAGAAGGGACTAGCGGGGCCAATGAGCAGTTCTTC.

The genes are TRBV6-5 and TRBJ2-7; 7 positions match TRBD1. This CDR3 contains 13 residues. V dropped 9 bases and J dropped 2; count of bases not matched to a gene: 7. Germline V gene data show CDR1 as MNHEY and CDR2 as SVGAGI. The CDR3: CASYLGTAYEQYF. Written as DNA, the CDR3 is TGTGCCAGTTACCTTGGGACAGCCTACGAGCAGTACTTC.

The chain links TRBV5-8 to TRBJ1-1, with D possibly matching TRBD1 (6 bases). The CDR3 runs to 12 residues. The germline gives CDR1 SGHTS, CDR2 YDEGEE. V was clipped by 5 bases and J by 7 bases, with 12 bases between them. Written as DNA, the CDR3 is TGTGCCAGCAGACGGGACATTCTTGAAGCTTTCTTT. This translates into CASRRDILEAFF. The full variable domain, its missing parts supplied by reference TRBV5-8 and TRBJ1-1, is EAGVTQSPTHLIKTRGQQATLRCSPISGHTSVYWYQQALGLGLQFLLWYDEGEERNRGNFPPRFSGRQFPNYSSELNVNALELEDSALYLCASRRDILEAFFGQGTRLTVV.

The chain uses TRBV6-5 and TRBJ2-7; TRBD1 might be the D (6 bases). The germline V and J ends were trimmed by 8 bases and 5 bases, with 16 bases remaining between them. Per germline, CDR1 MNHEY and CDR2 SVGAGI. This CDR3 spans 13 amino acids. The CDR3 region has the DNA TGTGCCAGCGGGGTGTGGGGGCGCAACGAGCAGTACTTC. Translated, it gives CASGVWGRNEQYF.

The chain joins TRBV19 to TRBJ1-1; 7 bases match TRBD1. The junction had 9 bases not matched to a gene; V was cut back by 4 bases and J by 1 base. The germline gives CDR1 LNHDA, CDR2 SQIVND (reference sequence). The CDR3 totals 16 residues. The CDR3 spells CASSTTGALGNTEAFF. The CDR3 coding sequence is TGTGCCAGTAGTACCACAGGGGCCTTGGGGAACACTGAAGCTTTCTTT.

The V call is TRBV9, the J call TRBJ2-6; 8 bases map to TRBD1. This CDR3 spans 19 amino acids. Losses at the gene ends were 3 bases for V and 0 bases for J; bases not matched to a gene: 11. Per germline, CDR1 SGDLS and CDR2 YYNGEE. DNA of the CDR3: TGTGCCAGCAGCGAGAGGCCGGGACAGGACTTCTCTGGGGCCAACGTCCTGACTTTC. Translating it yields CASSERPGQDFSGANVLTF.